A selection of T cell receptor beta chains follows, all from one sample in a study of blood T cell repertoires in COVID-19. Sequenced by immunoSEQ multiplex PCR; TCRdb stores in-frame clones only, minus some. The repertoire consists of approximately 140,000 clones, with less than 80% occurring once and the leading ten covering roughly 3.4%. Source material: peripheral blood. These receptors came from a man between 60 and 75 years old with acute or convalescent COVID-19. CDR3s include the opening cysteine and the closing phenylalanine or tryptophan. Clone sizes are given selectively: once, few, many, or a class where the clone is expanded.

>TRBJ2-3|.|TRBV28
CASRGARSAQYF
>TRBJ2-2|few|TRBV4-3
CASSQGQKRANTGELFF
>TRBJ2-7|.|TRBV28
CASSLAGASSYEQYF
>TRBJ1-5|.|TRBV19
CASIRTDSKGQPQHF
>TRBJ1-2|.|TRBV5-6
CASSALTGGGYGYTF
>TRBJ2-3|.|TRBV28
CASSFPLEASTDTQYF
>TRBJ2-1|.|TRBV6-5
CASSYAAGDNEQFF
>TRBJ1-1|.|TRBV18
CASSQRTGGSMNTEAFF
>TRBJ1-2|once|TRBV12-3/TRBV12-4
CASSQQNMKGYTF
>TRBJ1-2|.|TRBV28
CASSLTPGQNYGYTF
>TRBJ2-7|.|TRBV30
CAWSVSGMTYEQYF
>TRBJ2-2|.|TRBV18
CASSPPTGGGGNTGELFF
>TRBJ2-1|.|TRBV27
CASGGLAASYNEQFF
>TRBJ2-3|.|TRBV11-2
CASSLTRPPGDTQYF
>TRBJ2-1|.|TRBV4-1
CASSPQGILDNEQFF